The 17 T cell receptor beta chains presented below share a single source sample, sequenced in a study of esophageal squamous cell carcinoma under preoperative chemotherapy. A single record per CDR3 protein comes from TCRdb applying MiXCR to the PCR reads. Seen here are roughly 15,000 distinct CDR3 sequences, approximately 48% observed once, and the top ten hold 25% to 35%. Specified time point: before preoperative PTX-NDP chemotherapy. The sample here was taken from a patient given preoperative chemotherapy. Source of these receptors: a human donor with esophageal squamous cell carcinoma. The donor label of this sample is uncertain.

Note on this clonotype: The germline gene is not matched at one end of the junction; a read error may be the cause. The CDR3 loop reads CASSARGRGATDTQYF. CDR3 nucleotides: TGTGCGAGCAGCGCACGGGGGCGGGGGGCCACAGATACGCAGTACTTC. The chain has TRBV7-2 and TRBJ2-3, with TRBD2 matching over 8 bases. TRBJ2-7 matches the DNA end more closely, so the J call is doubtful. There are 16 residues in the CDR3. The germline V gene has CDR1 SGHTA and CDR2 FQGNSA.

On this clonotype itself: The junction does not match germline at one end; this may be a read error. The CDR3 sequence: CASSSGLSGADTQYF. Here the CDR3 DNA reads TGTGCCAGCAGCTCGGGGCTGTCAGGGGCAGATACGCAGTATTTC. The J gene is TRBJ2-3, the V gene TRBV7-2; D is possibly TRBD1 (6 bases). CDR3 length: 15 residues. Germline V gene lookup returns CDR1 SGHTA and CDR2 FQGNSA.

The CDR3 reads CASSFRNEKLFF. The CDR3, as DNA: TGTGCCAGCAGTTTCAGGAATGAAAAACTGTTTTTT. The gene calls are TRBV27 and TRBJ1-4; D ambiguous. From germline, CDR1 is MNHEY and CDR2 SMNVEV (reference sequence). CDR3 length: 12 residues. The germline V and J ends were trimmed by 3 bases and 5 bases, with 4 bases remaining between them.

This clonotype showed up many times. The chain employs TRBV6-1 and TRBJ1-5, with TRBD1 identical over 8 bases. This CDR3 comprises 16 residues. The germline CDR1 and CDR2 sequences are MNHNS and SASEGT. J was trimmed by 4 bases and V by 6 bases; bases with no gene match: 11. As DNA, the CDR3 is TGTGCCAGCAGCGCCTGGGGACAGGTTCGAAATCAGCCCCAGCATTTT. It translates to CASSAWGQVRNQPQHF.

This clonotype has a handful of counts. Written as DNA, the CDR3 is TGTGCCAGCAGTTTTGACAGAAACTATGGCTACACCTTC. It encodes CASSFDRNYGYTF. The chain employs TRBV12-3 or TRBV12-4 and TRBJ1-2, with D perhaps TRBD1 (5 bases). The CDR3 runs to 13 residues. The V end was cut by 3 bases, the J end by 2 bases, with 7 bases between.

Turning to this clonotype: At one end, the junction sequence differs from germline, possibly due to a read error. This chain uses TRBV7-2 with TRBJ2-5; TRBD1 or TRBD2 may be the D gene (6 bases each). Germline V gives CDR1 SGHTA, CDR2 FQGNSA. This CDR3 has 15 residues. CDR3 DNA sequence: TGTGCCGGGGGGCTCGGGGGCGGTGACCAAGAGATCCAGTACTTC. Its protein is CAGGLGGGDQEIQYF.

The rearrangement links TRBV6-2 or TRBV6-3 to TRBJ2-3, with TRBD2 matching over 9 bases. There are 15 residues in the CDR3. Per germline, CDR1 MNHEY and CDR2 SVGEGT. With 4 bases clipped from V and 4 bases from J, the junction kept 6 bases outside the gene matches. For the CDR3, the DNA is TGTGCCAGCAGTTTTAGCGGGGGTAGCCCAGATACGCAGTATTTT. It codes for CASSFSGGSPDTQYF.

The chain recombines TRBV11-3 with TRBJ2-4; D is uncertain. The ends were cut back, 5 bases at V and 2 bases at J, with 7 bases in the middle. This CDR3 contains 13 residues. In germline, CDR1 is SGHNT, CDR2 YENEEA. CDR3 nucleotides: TGTGCCAGCAGCCGATTGTCCAAAAACATTCAGTACTTC. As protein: CASSRLSKNIQYF. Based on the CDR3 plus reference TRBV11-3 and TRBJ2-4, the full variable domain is EAGVVQSPRYKIIEKKQPVAFWCNPISGHNTLYWYLQNLGQGPELLIRYENEEAVDDSQLPKDRFSAERLKGVDSTLKIQPAELGDSAVYLCASSRLSKNIQYFGAGTRLSVL.

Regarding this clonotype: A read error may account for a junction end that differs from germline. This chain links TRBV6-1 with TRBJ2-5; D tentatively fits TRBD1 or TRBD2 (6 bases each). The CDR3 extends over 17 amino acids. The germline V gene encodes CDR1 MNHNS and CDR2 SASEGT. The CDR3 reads CASSEAQCARGPESQYF. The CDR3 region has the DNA TGTGCCAGCAGTGAAGCCCAGTGTGCCCGGGGGCCGGAGTCCCAGTATTTC.

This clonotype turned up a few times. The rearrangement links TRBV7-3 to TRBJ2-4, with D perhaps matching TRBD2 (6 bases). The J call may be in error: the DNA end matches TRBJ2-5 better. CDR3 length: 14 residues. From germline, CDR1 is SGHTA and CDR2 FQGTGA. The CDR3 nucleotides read TGTGCCAGCAGCCCTGGAGGGTTACAAGAGACCCAGTACTTC. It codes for CASSPGGLQETQYF.

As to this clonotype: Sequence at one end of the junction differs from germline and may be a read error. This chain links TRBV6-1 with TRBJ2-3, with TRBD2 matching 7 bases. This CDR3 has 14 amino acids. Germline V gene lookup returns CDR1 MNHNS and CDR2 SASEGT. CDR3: CARRGGIDQETQYF. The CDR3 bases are TGTGCGAGGCGCGGGGGTATCGACCAAGAGACCCAGTATTTC.

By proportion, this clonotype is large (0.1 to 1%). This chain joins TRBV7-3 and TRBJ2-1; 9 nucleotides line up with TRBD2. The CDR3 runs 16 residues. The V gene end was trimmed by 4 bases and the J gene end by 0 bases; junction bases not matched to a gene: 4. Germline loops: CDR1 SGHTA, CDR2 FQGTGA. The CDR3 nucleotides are TGTGCCAGCAGCTCTGTAGCGGGAGTCTCCTACAATGAGCAGTTCTTC. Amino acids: CASSSVAGVSYNEQFF.

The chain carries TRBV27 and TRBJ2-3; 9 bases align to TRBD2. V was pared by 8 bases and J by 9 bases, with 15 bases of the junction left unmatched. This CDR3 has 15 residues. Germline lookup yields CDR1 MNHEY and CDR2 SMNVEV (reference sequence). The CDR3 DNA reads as TGTGCCAGCGGTTCGGGAGCGGGAGGCAGAAACACGCAGTATTTT. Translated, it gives CASGSGAGGRNTQYF.

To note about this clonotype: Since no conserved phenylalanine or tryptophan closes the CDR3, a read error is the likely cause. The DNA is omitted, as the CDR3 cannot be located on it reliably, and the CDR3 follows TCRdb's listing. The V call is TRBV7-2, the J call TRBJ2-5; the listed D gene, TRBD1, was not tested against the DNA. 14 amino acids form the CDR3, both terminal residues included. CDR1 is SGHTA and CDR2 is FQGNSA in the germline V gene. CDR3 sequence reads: CASSPTGDPTSQHS.

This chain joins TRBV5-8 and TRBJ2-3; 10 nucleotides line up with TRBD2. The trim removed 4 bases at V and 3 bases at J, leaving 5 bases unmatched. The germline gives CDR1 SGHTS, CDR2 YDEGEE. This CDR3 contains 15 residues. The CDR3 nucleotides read TGTGCCAGCAGCACAGCGGGGGGGCCTACAGATACGCAGTATTTT. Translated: CASSTAGGPTDTQYF.

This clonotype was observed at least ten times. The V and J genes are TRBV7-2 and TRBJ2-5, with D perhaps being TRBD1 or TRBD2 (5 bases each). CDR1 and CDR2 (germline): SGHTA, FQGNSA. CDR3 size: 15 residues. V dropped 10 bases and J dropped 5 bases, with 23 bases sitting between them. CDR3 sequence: CATSDRGRVEETQYF. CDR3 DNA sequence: TGTGCCACATCCGACCGGGGCAGGGTGGAGGAGACCCAGTACTTC.

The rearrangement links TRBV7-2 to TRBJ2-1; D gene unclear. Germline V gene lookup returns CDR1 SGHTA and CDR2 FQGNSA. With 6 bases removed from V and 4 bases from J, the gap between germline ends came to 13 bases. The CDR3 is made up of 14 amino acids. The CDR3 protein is CASSIGAEYNEQFF. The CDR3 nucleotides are TGTGCCAGCAGTATAGGCGCGGAGTACAATGAGCAGTTCTTC.